The sequence of this T cell receptor beta chain was determined in a study of cytomegalovirus exposure and HLA in healthy donors (dated by TCRdb to 2016 to 2017). Some background on the complete study: According to an earlier analysis of 587 of the donors, about 180 million T cells yielded 90 million to 130 million unique TCR beta sequences and about 300 Gb of sequence data. An early release that covered about 600 HLA-typed donors contained approximately 300 gigabases of sequencing data and 70 million to 100 million unique TCR sequences. Of the roughly 400 genotyped donors, roughly 80% fell in the genetic ancestry cluster associated with self-reported Caucasian donors. The study aimed to test whether signatures of past pathogen exposure could be identified by cataloging public T cell receptors. The study used immunosequencing to profile the T cell repertoires of approximately 650 subjects and linked those repertoires to cytomegalovirus serostatus. Besides the first cohort of under 700 subjects, a separate validation cohort made up of 90 to 150 different subjects was used. To predict cytomegalovirus infection status, the study combined high-throughput TCR immunosequencing, statistical association of individual TCRs with disease status, and machine learning. In a later analysis, previously published TCR beta repertoires from 500 to 750 donors were re-analyzed and high-resolution HLA genotyping was added so that TCR occurrence patterns could be studied. In the later analysis, no new phenotypic data were used to find candidate immune exposures; instead, reliance was placed on TCR beta sequences and their occurrence across donors. An earlier analysis of around 580 of the donors used high-throughput TCR beta sequencing to judge whether each TCR beta V gene segment behaved as functional or pseudogenic. Alongside the repertoire data, information on donor age, sex, ethnicity and CMV serostatus was compiled. A later genetic analysis used genome-wide SNP genotypes for 398 of the 666 donors, treating that subset as a discovery cohort. Every repertoire in the discovery cohort had been generated on one and the same sequencing platform. HLA typing included class I and class II loci at four-digit resolution. The number of typed donors differed by locus: roughly 629-640 for A, B, C, DRB1 and DQB1; some 540 for DQA1; fewer than 610 for DPA1; and some 430 for DPB1. Several DR-DQ haplotypes were treated as single units for association and clustering because of strong linkage in the cohort. Among around 400 genotyped donors of the cohort, an average of 235,054 unique TCR beta nucleotide sequences were sequenced per donor, roughly 18% of them non-productive. On the study overall, not on this receptor specifically: According to a later analysis, most CMV-associated TCR beta chains appeared to be HLA-restricted, and the HLA associations seemed to be driven largely by CMV exposure. The classifier was reported to diagnose cytomegalovirus status with high specificity and sensitivity in both the original cohort and the validation cohort. Some IMGT-functional V segments, including TRBV6-2 and TRBV6-3, could not be distinguished by the 87-base-pair reads and were therefore excluded. A cluster of highly shared sequence variants was judged likely to be a technical artifact of the sequencing pipeline. Compared with the roughly 670-donor mean, donors in an Asian-associated ancestry cluster had fewer N-insertions in productive TCRs, according to a later genetic analysis. The cohort was sequenced for TCR beta chains only, and without alpha or paired-chain data the features that could be detected were limited. Compared with equally common non-associated chains, HLA-associated TCR beta chains in a later analysis were more clonally expanded and had lower generation probabilities. A few of the identified cytomegalovirus-associated TCR beta chains were confirmed in vitro to be specific for cytomegalovirus antigens. CMV serostatus was the only immune exposure information available for the cohort. V-gene and J-gene trimming of TCR beta chains was associated with a missense DCLRE1C variant in a later genetic analysis, and the association was replicated in an independent cohort. Presence/absence analyses assumed roughly uniform sequencing depth across donors, an assumption that may not hold. Specific HLA alleles were associated with 15,000 to 20,000 TCR beta sequences at a false discovery rate of 0.05 in a later analysis. The authors suggested that the approach could potentially be generalized to other disease states and immunological phenotypes. The study listed 150 to 200 TCR beta chains as associated with cytomegalovirus. A later analysis reported that several top co-occurrence clusters appeared linked to parvovirus B19, influenza, CMV and Epstein-Barr virus. According to a later analysis, TCR association rates differed among HLA loci, with DRB1 alleles showing the most associated TCRs and HLA-C alleles showing the fewest. A further reported finding was that TCR beta sequences accurately predicted the HLA-A and HLA-B alleles for most subjects in the first cohort. Most TCR sequences were observed very rarely across donors, whereas some public TCRs were present in many individuals. Linkage disequilibrium might explain the correlated functional status among segregating V segments, but an unknown experimental factor could not be excluded. In an earlier analysis of roughly 500 of the donors, most TCR beta V segments appeared in productive rearrangements about 87% or about 30% of the time, broadly matching IMGT annotations. Because HLA typing was missing for some donors at each locus, association tests included only the typed subset. When HLA alleles, especially DR and DQ, strongly co-occurred, TCR associations were difficult to assign to individual alleles. Over 15 rarely observed V segments, including chromosome 9 orphons, were excluded from the earlier analysis of several hundred of the donors because counts were too low.

There are 17 amino acids in the CDR3, from cysteine to phenylalanine inclusive. Only the CDR3 DNA is retained, 51 bases long and in frame from the first base. Trimming removed 4 bases from V and 1 base from J; the gene matches leave 8 bases unexplained. CDR1 and CDR2, per the germline V gene, are MNHNS and SASEGT. Regarding this clone: Its antigen has not been determined. Per-base qualities were not stored, and no clone one base away is much larger.

In total, approximately 700 healthy bone marrow donors made up the cohort. Cohort members were all nominally healthy when sampled, although unrecorded immune exposures were likely present. The donor was CMV seronegative and belonged to the group of approximately 320 seronegative cohort members. A peripheral blood sample was collected from each donor, and TCR beta sequencing was performed on peripheral blood mononuclear cells. The Qiagen DNeasy Blood Extraction Kit was used to extract genomic DNA from the blood cell samples. The library was obtained by the immunoSEQ multiplex PCR assay. For the multiplex PCR, a mixture combining 60 forward primers for TCR Vbeta segments and 13 reverse primers for TCR Jbeta segments was used. Amplification of the CDR3 region of rearranged TCR beta genes was performed with a multiplex PCR assay on genomic DNA. Amplified TCR beta libraries were sequenced as 87-base-pair reads on the Illumina HiSeq System. The original pipeline was this. Across the 670 or so repertoires, a later analysis counted 80 million or so unique TCR beta chains, roughly 11 million of which were shared by at least two donors. To remove PCR and sequencing errors, raw reads were error-corrected and collapsed into unique sequences using a nearest-neighbor algorithm that merged closely related sequences. Alignment of CDR3 sequences to IMGT reference sequences was used to assign V, D and J gene segments. For a sequence to be retained, a match of at least six nucleotides to both a V gene segment and a J gene segment was required. Rearrangements were classified as productive when the CDR3 lacked stop codons and remained in frame with V and J, and all other rearrangements were classified as non-productive. CDR3 was defined by IMGT convention, running from the second conserved V-encoded cysteine to the conserved J-encoded phenylalanine. Sequences without an unambiguous match to a single V gene segment were excluded from the earlier analysis of several hundred of the donors. In an earlier analysis of about 590 of the donors, a V segment was called functional when productive rearrangements were above 56.7%, and segregating when the standard deviation between donors exceeded 5%. A statistical classification framework was developed to diagnose cytomegalovirus status using the catalog of TCR beta chain sequences. In a later analysis, TCR nucleotide sequences were compared against IMGT/GENE-DB human TR gene sequences so that V and J genes could be assigned. The TCRdist pipeline was used in a later analysis to assign CDR3 sequences and most-parsimonious VDJ recombination scenarios. In a later analysis, each TCR beta chain was defined by its CDR3 amino acid sequence together with its V-gene family, and reads without a unique V-gene family were excluded. As a way to deal with suspected cross-contamination and a sequencing artifact, a later analysis dropped approximately 570 nucleotide sequences that were highly shared and had low generation probability. In a later analysis, a clonal expansion index was calculated for each public chain from normalized within-repertoire ranks of inferred template counts. In a later analysis, generation probabilities were computed using a VDJ recombination model fitted to out-of-frame rearrangements, and the results were checked against IGoR. In a later analysis, TCR-TCR, TCR-HLA and TCR-CMV co-occurrence was scored with hypergeometric tests, and a repertoire-size bias correction was applied to TCR pairs. False discovery rates were estimated in a later analysis by permuting HLA or CMV assignments 20 times. In a later analysis, co-occurring TCRs were grouped using DBSCAN, and TCRdist sequence similarity was added for clustering within HLA-allele-positive subsets. Repertoires with fewer than 30,000 or more than 120,000 public chains were left out of co-occurrence clustering, as were five repertoires with anomalous nucleotide sharing. Here the immuneACCESS table is served through TCRdb, limited to in-frame sequences with V and J called. Missing clones are a known gap in these copies; in checked studies unresolved V genes cover under half, and the rest lacks a known reason. The V and J calls and clone size are taken from that table; D and trimming were inferred from the DNA. This sample lists 160,000 or so clones; 81% were detected once. The ten largest clones represent approximately 13% of the sample.

The TCR sequence derives from a woman aged 45-65 years in good health and CMV-seronegative. Sequencing used PBMCs. The chain links TRBV6-1 with TRBJ2-5; 11 of the junction bases match TRBD2. The DNA sequence is as follows: TGTGCCAGCAGTGCATCCTTCCTAGCGGGGGGCCAAGAGACCCAGTACTTC. Its amino acids are CASSASFLAGGQETQYF.